Each of the 13 T cell receptor beta chains below was sequenced from the same sample in a study of blood T cell repertoires in COVID-19. The data were produced by immunoSEQ multiplex PCR, yet TCRdb's version contains in-frame clones alone and is incomplete. The sample yields about 55,000 clones, 80% to 90% seen once. The sample comprised peripheral blood. The source of these receptors is a man aged 40-50 years with COVID-19, enrolled during active disease.

The V gene is TRBV5-1, the J gene TRBJ2-7; 14 nucleotides match TRBD2. Germline CDR1 reads SGHRS; CDR2 reads YFSETQ. The CDR3 extends over 15 amino acids. J was trimmed by 7 bases and V by 4 bases; bases with no gene match: 7. The CDR3 DNA follows: TGCGCCAGCAGCGTGGGACTAGCGGGAGTAGAAGAGCAGTACTTC. It translates to CASSVGLAGVEEQYF.

The chain couples TRBV19 to TRBJ1-4; D not certain. Germline CDR1 and CDR2: LNHDA and SQIVND (reference sequence). Trimming took 5 bases from V and 8 from J, leaving 18 bases between them. This CDR3 contains 15 residues. The DNA of the CDR3 is TGTGCCAGTAGTGCGGGAGGAGGGCTAGGCGAAAAACTGTTTTTT. Its protein product is CASSAGGGLGEKLFF.

This chain uses TRBV7-9 with TRBJ1-4, with D perhaps matching TRBD1 (6 bases). Trimming removed 2 bases from V and 10 bases from J, with 8 bases in between. The CDR3 has 12 residues. The germline gives CDR1 SEHNR, CDR2 FQNEAQ (reference sequence). Written as DNA, the CDR3 is TGTGCCAGCAGCTTAACACAGGGAAAACTGTTTTTT. Amino acid sequence: CASSLTQGKLFF.

This chain joins TRBV7-9 and TRBJ2-7; perhaps TRBD1 as D (6 bases). The CDR3 loop spans 13 amino acids. Trimming pared 5 bases from V and 4 bases from J, leaving 12 bases between. Germline CDR1 reads SEHNR; CDR2 reads FQNEAQ (reference sequence). The CDR3 coding sequence is TGTGCCAGCAGCCCTAGGACAGTTTACGAGCAGTACTTC. This gives the protein CASSPRTVYEQYF.

This chain links TRBV28 with TRBJ1-2; 8 bases match TRBD1. The V and J ends lost 5 bases and 3 bases, in that order; junction bases with no gene match: 8. The CDR3 totals 15 residues. Germline assignment: CDR1 MDHEN and CDR2 SYDVKM. CDR3 in amino acids: CASSARTGYDYGYTF. The CDR3, as DNA: TGTGCCAGCAGTGCTCGGACAGGGTATGACTATGGCTACACCTTC.

V usage is TRBV25-1 and J usage is TRBJ2-1; tentative D call: TRBD2 (6 bases). The CDR3 has 15 residues. CDR1 and CDR2 from the germline V gene are MGHDK and SYGVNS. The V and J ends lost 4 bases and 9 bases respectively, with 19 bases between them. CDR3 protein: CASSVRDLEAGEQFF. As DNA, the CDR3 is TGTGCCAGCAGTGTCCGGGACCTCGAAGCGGGTGAGCAGTTCTTC.

The chain couples TRBV6-2 or TRBV6-3 to TRBJ2-1, with 8 positions matching TRBD1. The CDR3 runs 14 residues. Germline loops: CDR1 MNHEY, CDR2 SVGEGT. The V and J ends lost 5 bases and 3 bases, in that order; junction bases with no gene match: 3. CDR3 residues: CASSTDRGYNEQFF. CDR3 bases: TGTGCCAGCAGTACCGACAGGGGCTACAATGAGCAGTTCTTC.

The chain recombines TRBV7-2 with TRBJ1-6; 9 bases match TRBD1. CDR3 length: 15 amino acids. Germline V CDR1 and CDR2: SGHTA, FQGNSA. The V segment lost 6 bases and the J segment 6 bases; nucleotides outside the gene matches: 6. The CDR3 DNA is TGTGCCAGCAGTTTAACAGGGGGCGGTAATTCACCCCTCCACTTT. This gives the protein CASSLTGGGNSPLHF.

A word on this clone: Within the sample, other DNA sequences also encode this same CDR3. The chain uses TRBV5-1 and TRBJ2-7; 10 positions match TRBD1. The CDR3 is 15 amino acids. Per germline, CDR1 SGHRS and CDR2 YFSETQ. Losses at the gene ends were 4 bases for V and 3 bases for J; bases not matched to a gene: 7. The CDR3 protein is CASSPGGTGVYEQYF. The CDR3 DNA follows: TGCGCCAGCAGCCCTGGCGGGACAGGGGTCTACGAGCAGTACTTC.

The rearrangement links TRBV28 to TRBJ2-7; TRBD1 is a possible D gene (5 bases). V lost 5 bases, J lost 0 bases, and 11 bases lay in between. CDR3 length: 14 amino acids. The V gene's germline CDR1 is MDHEN and CDR2 SYDVKM. The CDR3 DNA follows: TGTGCCAGCAGTATAATTCAGGGCTCCTACGAGCAGTACTTC. This sequence encodes CASSIIQGSYEQYF. The full variable domain, in which reference TRBV28 and TRBJ2-7 provide the parts outside the CDR3, is DVKVTQSSRYLVKRTGEKVFLECVQDMDHENMFWYRQDPGLGLRLIYFSYDVKMKEKGDIPEGYSVSREKKERFSLILESASTNQTSMYLCASSIIQGSYEQYFGPGTRLTVT.

The chain combines TRBV28 with TRBJ1-1; D is perhaps TRBD1 (5 bases). The CDR3 has 13 residues. V was clipped by 8 bases and J by 1 base, with 11 bases between them. Germline V gene lookup returns CDR1 MDHEN and CDR2 SYDVKM. Here the CDR3 DNA reads TGTGCCAGCCAGGGCGGGGGGAACACTGAAGCTTTCTTT. Protein sequence: CASQGGGNTEAFF. The whole variable domain, filled in from reference TRBV28 and TRBJ1-1, reads DVKVTQSSRYLVKRTGEKVFLECVQDMDHENMFWYRQDPGLGLRLIYFSYDVKMKEKGDIPEGYSVSREKKERFSLILESASTNQTSMYLCASQGGGNTEAFFGQGTRLTVV.

This sequence joins TRBV6-5 and TRBJ1-1; D is ambiguous. This CDR3 region has 13 residues. Trimming shortened V by 4 bases and J by 4 bases, and 10 bases separated the two germline ends. CDR1 and CDR2 from the germline V gene are MNHEY and SVGAGI. This CDR3 is CASSFSLSTEAFF. The CDR3 bases are TGTGCCAGCAGTTTTAGTCTGAGCACTGAAGCTTTCTTT.

The J gene is TRBJ1-6, the V gene TRBV29-1; 7 nucleotides match TRBD1. This CDR3 is 17 amino acids long. Germline V gives CDR1 SQVTM, CDR2 ANQGSEA. V shed 6 bases and J 3 bases; nucleotides not matched to a gene: 14. The CDR3 DNA reads TGCAGCGTCGGCTTCGCGGGACAGCGGAACTATAATTCACCCCTCCACTTT. This encodes CSVGFAGQRNYNSPLHF.